The rows below give T cell receptor beta chains drawn from one sample of a study of cytomegalovirus exposure and HLA in healthy donors. Method: immunoSEQ multiplex PCR; TCRdb's copy keeps in-frame clones and lacks some. The repertoire has under 200,000 clones, 80% to 90% of them found once; the top ten carry about 2%. The sequenced material came from PBMCs. The receptors stem from a woman aged 18-29 years in good health and CMV-seronegative. Each CDR3 is given with its conserved first and last residue. A D gene is named only where the DNA matches it firmly. Clone size is not always given. Where it is, it says once, few, many or a class for expanded clones.

D,V,length,size,J,CDR3,DNA
.,TRBV5-6,14,few,TRBJ1-3,CASSLVRFGNTIYF,TGTGCCAGCAGCTTAGTCCGGTTTGGAAACACCATATATTTT
.,TRBV6-4,14,.,TRBJ2-3,CASSSDRSTDTQYF,TGTGCCAGCAGCTCGGACAGAAGCACAGATACGCAGTATTTT
TRBD2,TRBV11-1,16,.,TRBJ2-3,CASSFGAGGHTDTQYF,TGTGCCAGCAGCTTCGGGGCGGGAGGCCACACAGATACGCAGTATTTT
TRBD2,TRBV9,15,once,TRBJ2-3,CASSVLAGSTDTQYF,TGTGCCAGCAGCGTACTAGCGGGTAGCACAGATACGCAGTATTTT
TRBD1,TRBV28,12,.,TRBJ1-4,CAVQGAGEKLFF,TGTGCCGTACAGGGGGCTGGTGAAAAACTGTTTTTT
.,TRBV6-1,14,.,TRBJ2-2,CASEEGARTGELFF,TGTGCCAGCGAGGAGGGGGCCAGGACCGGGGAGCTGTTTTTT
.,TRBV5-1,15,.,TRBJ2-1,CASSLGAGAANEQFF,TGTGCCAGCAGCTTGGGGGCAGGGGCAGCCAATGAGCAGTTCTTC
.,TRBV7-2,14,.,TRBJ2-5,CASSTGGAQETQYF,TGTGCCAGCAGCACGGGCGGGGCTCAAGAGACCCAGTACTTC
.,TRBV30,11,.,TRBJ2-7,CAWSLDYEQYF,TGTGCCTGGAGTTTGGACTACGAGCAGTACTTC
.,TRBV7-3,17,.,TRBJ2-3,CASSLKGGGTSTDTQYF,TGTGCCAGCAGCTTAAAGGGGGGGGGAACTAGCACAGATACGCAGTATTTT
TRBD1,TRBV10-3,18,.,TRBJ2-1,CAISEQQGRDPWGNEQFF,TGTGCCATCAGTGAGCAACAGGGGCGCGACCCCTGGGGGAATGAGCAGTTCTTC
.,TRBV5-6,14,.,TRBJ1-2,CASSLGAGLYGYTF,TGTGCCAGCAGCTTGGGGGCAGGACTCTATGGCTACACCTTC
TRBD1,TRBV7-2,18,once,TRBJ2-4,CASSSPYLAGGQGNIQYF,TGTGCCAGCAGCTCCCCTTATCTGGCAGGGGGACAGGGAAACATTCAGTACTTC
TRBD1,TRBV5-5,16,.,TRBJ2-7,CASSLDMGQGPYEQYF,TGTGCCAGCAGCCTGGATATGGGACAGGGACCCTACGAGCAGTACTTC
TRBD2,TRBV7-8,15,once,TRBJ2-7,CASRSTSGSWYEQYF,TGTGCCAGCAGATCGACTAGCGGGAGTTGGTACGAGCAGTACTTC
.,TRBV5-1,15,.,TRBJ1-2,CASSYGQTGDYGYTF,TGCGCCAGCAGCTATGGACAGACTGGGGACTATGGCTACACCTTC
TRBD1,TRBV9,15,once,TRBJ2-7,CASSVGGTGLREQYF,TGTGCCAGCAGCGTAGGAGGGACAGGGTTGCGCGAGCAGTACTTC
.,TRBV6-6,13,.,TRBJ1-1,CASSYRLSTEAFF,TGTGCCAGCAGTTACCGGTTGAGCACTGAAGCTTTCTTT
TRBD2,TRBV28,13,once,TRBJ2-1,CASKRDSYNEQFF,TGTGCCAGCAAGCGGGATTCCTACAATGAGCAGTTCTTC
.,TRBV5-1,15,.,TRBJ1-2,CASRPGSQLNYGYPF,TGCGCCAGTAGACCGGGGTCTCAACTAAACTATGGCTACCCCTTC
.,TRBV28,12,once,TRBJ2-7,CASSLGGLEQYF,TGTGCCAGCAGTTTGGGGGGACTCGAGCAGTACTTC
.,TRBV10-1,11,.,TRBJ1-1,CASSGGSEAFF,TGCGCCAGCAGCGGCGGATCTGAAGCTTTCTTT
.,TRBV7-9,17,.,TRBJ1-5,CASSLHTLDSLNQPQHF,TGTGCCAGCAGCTTACATACACTGGACAGCCTAAATCAGCCCCAGCATTTT
TRBD2,TRBV28,14,.,TRBJ2-3,CASIGGGSTDTQYF,TGTGCCAGCATCGGGGGGGGTAGCACAGATACGCAGTATTTT
TRBD2,TRBV5-1,15,once,TRBJ2-7,CASSLFSGGTYEQYF,TGCGCCAGCAGCTTGTTTTCGGGAGGGACCTACGAGCAGTACTTC
TRBD1,TRBV19,16,.,TRBJ1-2,CASSISRTGGFGGYTF,TGTGCCAGTAGTATATCCCGGACAGGGGGCTTCGGTGGCTACACCTTC
.,TRBV30,14,.,TRBJ2-7,CAWAPLGRAYEQYF,TGTGCCTGGGCGCCTCTCGGCAGGGCCTACGAGCAGTACTTC
.,TRBV7-3,16,.,TRBJ2-2,CASSLGGIRGTGELFF,TGTGCCAGCAGCTTAGGTGGTATCCGGGGGACCGGGGAGCTGTTTTTT
.,TRBV19,15,few,TRBJ1-5,CASKLLWRDDQPQHF,TGTGCCAGTAAATTACTTTGGAGAGATGATCAGCCCCAGCATTTT
TRBD1,TRBV18,16,few,TRBJ2-1,CASSPTGQVLYNEQFF,TGTGCCAGCTCACCAACCGGACAGGTCCTCTACAATGAGCAGTTCTTC
.,TRBV29-1,13,.,TRBJ2-3,CSGGGGGLDTQYF,TGCAGCGGGGGAGGGGGGGGGCTAGATACGCAGTATTTT
.,TRBV7-2,16,.,TRBJ1-1,CASSLEGGDMNTEAFF,TGTGCCAGCAGCTTAGAGGGGGGGGACATGAACACTGAAGCTTTCTTT
.,TRBV28,12,.,TRBJ2-2,CASSPPGGELFF,TGTGCCAGCAGTCCACCGGGGGGGGAGCTGTTTTTT
TRBD2,TRBV7-2,15,.,TRBJ2-7,CASSSGLAGPEEQYF,TGTGCCAGCAGCTCCGGACTAGCGGGACCGGAGGAGCAGTACTTC
.,TRBV23-1,16,.,TRBJ1-5,CASSQRERHPSGAQHF,TGCGCCAGCAGTCAGCGCGAACGCCACCCTTCGGGGGCCCAGCATTTT
.,TRBV6-1,14,.,TRBJ2-7,CASSEGDDSYEQYF,TGTGCCAGCAGCGAGGGGGATGACTCCTACGAGCAGTACTTC
TRBD1,TRBV5-6,16,.,TRBJ1-5,CASATYQGGSNQPQHF,TGTGCCAGCGCCACTTACCAGGGGGGAAGCAATCAGCCCCAGCATTTT
TRBD1,TRBV7-8,16,.,TRBJ1-2,CASSLVGRGQGGGYTF,TGTGCCAGCAGCTTAGTTGGTCGAGGACAGGGAGGAGGCTACACCTTC
TRBD1,TRBV10-3,15,.,TRBJ1-6,CAISEGTGVYSPLHF,TGTGCCATCAGTGAAGGGACAGGGGTGTACTCACCCCTCCACTTT
.,TRBV18,15,.,TRBJ1-4,CASSPPGSNNEKLFF,TGTGCCAGCTCACCACCCGGGAGCAATAATGAAAAACTGTTTTTT
TRBD2,TRBV28,15,.,TRBJ2-7,CASGGIAGGLGEQYF,TGTGCCAGCGGGGGGATCGCGGGGGGGTTGGGGGAGCAGTACTTC
.,TRBV5-4,15,.,TRBJ2-7,CASRSGPIVTYEQYF,TGTGCCAGCAGATCAGGCCCGATTGTCACCTACGAGCAGTACTTC